The rows below give T cell receptor beta chains drawn from one sample of a study of cytomegalovirus exposure and HLA in healthy donors. Profiling relied on immunoSEQ multiplex PCR, and the TCRdb table lists in-frame clones only, not all of them. The sample has approximately 120,000 clones; under 85% are singletons. The source material was PBMCs. The source is a woman in her forties or fifties in good health and CMV-seropositive. CDR3s include the opening cysteine and the closing phenylalanine or tryptophan. The D gene is left open where the match is weak. A clone size is listed for some rows: how often the clone was seen (once, few, many), or a class if it is expanded.

j_gene | abundance | d_gene | v_gene | CDR3aa | CDR3nt
TRBJ2-5 | NA | NA | TRBV7-2 | CASSLVGGFQETQYF | TGTGCCAGCAGCTTAGTTGGGGGCTTCCAAGAGACCCAGTACTTC
TRBJ2-2 | once | NA | TRBV10-3 | CAISEGSANTGELFF | TGTGCCATCAGTGAGGGCAGCGCGAACACCGGGGAGCTGTTTTTT
TRBJ2-7 | few | NA | TRBV18 | CASSPQRNRAYEQYF | TGTGCCAGCTCACCACAGAGGAACAGGGCCTACGAGCAGTACTTC
TRBJ1-4 | few | NA | TRBV27 | CASSWYGNEKLFF | TGTGCCAGCAGTTGGTACGGTAATGAAAAACTGTTTTTT
TRBJ2-1 | NA | NA | TRBV15 | CATSGGGTYEQFF | TGTGCCACCAGCGGAGGAGGTACTTATGAGCAGTTCTTC
TRBJ2-1 | once | TRBD2 | TRBV5-4 | CASSLAGGNEQFF | TGTGCCAGCAGCTTGGCGGGAGGAAATGAGCAGTTCTTC
TRBJ1-2 | NA | NA | TRBV29-1 | CSVEGSFYGYTF | TGCAGCGTAGAGGGATCATTCTATGGCTACACCTTC
TRBJ2-3 | NA | TRBD1 | TRBV18 | CASSQGQTYTDTQYF | TGTGCCAGCTCCCAGGGACAGACTTACACAGATACGCAGTATTTT
TRBJ2-7 | NA | NA | TRBV20-1 | CSALDSYEQYF | TGCAGTGCTTTGGACAGCTACGAGCAGTACTTC
TRBJ2-1 | NA | TRBD2 | TRBV29-1 | CSVVGGSGNEQFF | TGCAGCGTTGTCGGCGGGAGTGGGAATGAGCAGTTCTTC
TRBJ2-5 | once | TRBD1 | TRBV7-8 | CASSSLQGASETQYF | TGTGCCAGCAGCTCCTTACAGGGGGCGTCTGAGACCCAGTACTTC
TRBJ2-7 | few | NA | TRBV5-1 | CASSLMGNEQYF | TGCGCCAGCAGCTTGATGGGCAACGAGCAGTACTTC
TRBJ2-5 | NA | NA | TRBV1 | CTSSQVFQRGRGETQYF | TGCACCAGCAGCCAAGTCTTCCAGCGGGGTAGGGGAGAGACCCAGTACTTC
TRBJ2-2 | few | TRBD1 | TRBV9 | CASSVAGGNTGELFF | TGTGCCAGCAGCGTAGCAGGGGGAAACACCGGGGAGCTGTTTTTT
TRBJ2-3 | NA | TRBD2 | TRBV25-1 | CASSEYRLARTDTQYF | TGTGCCAGCAGTGAATATCGACTAGCTCGCACAGATACGCAGTATTTT
TRBJ2-1 | NA | NA | TRBV6-1 | CALPGSGEQFF | TGTGCCCTCCCCGGTTCGGGTGAGCAGTTCTTC
TRBJ1-2 | NA | NA | TRBV5-4 | CASSVRQFYGYTF | TGTGCCAGCAGCGTACGACAGTTCTATGGCTACACCTTC
TRBJ1-1 | NA | TRBD1 | TRBV6-6 | CASSYSRGPEAFF | TGTGCCAGCAGTTACTCTAGGGGGCCTGAAGCTTTCTTT
TRBJ2-3 | NA | NA | TRBV5-1 | CASSEPTRFGDTQYF | TGCGCCAGCAGCGAACCGACGAGGTTCGGAGATACGCAGTATTTT
TRBJ2-7 | NA | TRBD2 | TRBV28 | CASSLGTSGSYFSYEQYF | TGTGCCAGCAGTCTGGGGACTAGCGGGAGTTACTTTAGCTACGAGCAGTACTTC
TRBJ1-5 | NA | NA | TRBV2 | CASSDGGGNQPQHF | TGTGCCAGCAGTGATGGCGGGGGCAATCAGCCCCAGCATTTT
TRBJ2-7 | NA | NA | TRBV18 | CASSPNTGSSYEQYF | TGTGCCAGCTCACCGAATACAGGGAGCTCCTACGAGCAGTACTTC
TRBJ2-2 | few | TRBD1 | TRBV2 | CASSGQGAATGELFF | TGTGCCAGCAGTGGACAGGGGGCGGCCACCGGGGAGCTGTTTTTT
TRBJ2-1 | NA | NA | TRBV4-3 | CASSQEPPGLVNEQFF | TGCGCCAGCAGCCAAGAACCCCCAGGGTTGGTTAATGAGCAGTTCTTC
TRBJ1-5 | NA | NA | TRBV6-1 | CASSEDSIDSLSNQPQHF | TGTGCCAGCAGTGAGGACAGCATTGATTCACTCAGCAATCAGCCCCAGCATTTT
TRBJ2-2 | NA | TRBD2 | TRBV5-1 | CASSPRGGLSDTGELFF | TGCGCCAGCAGCCCCCGGGGGGGACTCTCCGACACCGGGGAGCTGTTTTTT